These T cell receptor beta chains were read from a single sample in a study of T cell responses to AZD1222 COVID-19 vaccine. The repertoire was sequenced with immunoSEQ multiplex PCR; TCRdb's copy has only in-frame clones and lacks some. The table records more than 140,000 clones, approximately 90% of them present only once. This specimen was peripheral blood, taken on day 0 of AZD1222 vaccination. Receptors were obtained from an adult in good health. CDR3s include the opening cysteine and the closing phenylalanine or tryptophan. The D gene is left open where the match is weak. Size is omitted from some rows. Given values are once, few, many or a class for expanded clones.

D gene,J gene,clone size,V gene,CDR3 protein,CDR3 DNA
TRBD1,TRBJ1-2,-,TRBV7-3,CASSRPDRGAGDGYTF,TGTGCCAGCAGCCGACCCGACAGGGGGGCAGGGGATGGCTACACCTTC
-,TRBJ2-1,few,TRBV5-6,CASSFRKSSYNEQFF,TGTGCCAGCAGCTTCAGGAAGAGCTCCTACAATGAGCAGTTCTTC
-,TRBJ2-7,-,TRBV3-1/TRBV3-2,CASSQDLWAYSYEQYF,TGTGCCAGCAGCCAAGATCTTTGGGCCTACTCCTACGAGCAGTACTTC
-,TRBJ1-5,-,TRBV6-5,CASSTDRRGNQPQHF,TGTGCCAGCAGCACCGACAGGAGGGGGAATCAGCCCCAGCATTTT
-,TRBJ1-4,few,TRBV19,CASSISGAANEKLFF,TGTGCCAGTAGTATATCCGGGGCAGCTAATGAAAAACTGTTTTTT
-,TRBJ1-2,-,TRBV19,CASRGVHGYTF,TGTGCCAGCCGGGGCGTTCATGGCTACACCTTC
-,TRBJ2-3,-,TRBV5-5,CASSLPGHANTQYF,TGTGCCAGCAGCTTACCAGGCCATGCCAATACGCAGTATTTT
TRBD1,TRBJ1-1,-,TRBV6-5,CAGRDRYTEAFF,TGTGCCGGGCGGGACAGGTACACTGAAGCTTTCTTT
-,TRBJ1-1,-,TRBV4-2,CASSQANRGTEAFF,TGTGCCAGCAGCCAAGCGAACAGAGGGACTGAAGCTTTCTTT
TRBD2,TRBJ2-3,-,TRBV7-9,CASSWLGLATDTQYF,TGTGCCAGCAGCTGGTTGGGACTAGCCACAGATACGCAGTATTTT
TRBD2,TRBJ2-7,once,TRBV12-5,CASGRLSGGGYEQYF,TGTGCTAGTGGCCGCCTTAGCGGGGGAGGGTACGAGCAGTACTTC
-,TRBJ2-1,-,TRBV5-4,CASSTDIFSYNEQFF,TGTGCCAGCAGCACGGACATCTTCTCCTACAATGAGCAGTTCTTC
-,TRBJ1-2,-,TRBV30,CAWSPPPSGYTF,TGTGCCTGGAGTCCTCCTCCGTCCGGCTACACCTTC
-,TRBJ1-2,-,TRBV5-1,CASSLVRGAANYGYTF,TGCGCCAGCAGCTTGGTTCGGGGTGCAGCTAACTATGGCTACACCTTC
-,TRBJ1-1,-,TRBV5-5,CASSSGLRRDTEAFF,TGTGCCAGCAGCTCTGGACTGAGGAGGGACACTGAAGCTTTCTTT
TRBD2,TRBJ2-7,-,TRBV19,CASRGGKYEQYF,TGTGCCAGTAGGGGAGGGAAATACGAGCAGTACTTC
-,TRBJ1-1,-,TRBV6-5,CASSMNRVDTEAFF,TGTGCCAGCAGTATGAACAGGGTCGACACTGAAGCTTTCTTT
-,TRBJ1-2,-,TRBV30,CAWRGGHYGYTF,TGTGCCTGGAGAGGAGGGCACTATGGCTACACCTTC
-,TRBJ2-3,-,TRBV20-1,CSAVLTDTQYF,TGCAGTGCTGTGCTCACAGATACGCAGTATTTT
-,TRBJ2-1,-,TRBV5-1,CASRDFGRENYNEQFF,TGCGCCAGCAGGGACTTCGGCAGGGAGAACTACAATGAGCAGTTCTTC
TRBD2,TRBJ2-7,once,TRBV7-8,CASSLARGLPYEQYF,TGTGCCAGCAGCTTAGCCCGGGGACTACCCTACGAGCAGTACTTC
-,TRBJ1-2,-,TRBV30,CAWSVGGLAPNYGYTF,TGTGCCTGGAGTGTGGGGGGCTTAGCCCCTAACTATGGCTACACCTTC
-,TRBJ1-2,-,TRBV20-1,CSARDSYGYTF,TGCAGTGCTAGGGACTCCTATGGCTACACCTTC
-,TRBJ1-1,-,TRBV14,CASSQELDTEAFF,TGTGCCAGCAGCCAAGAATTAGACACTGAAGCTTTCTTT